This TCR beta chain originates from a study of control samples from healthy donors and cancer patients. Libraries were prepared by immunoSEQ multiplex PCR; TCRdb keeps only in-frame clonotypes and omits some of them. The sample includes roughly 130,000 clones, approximately 92% of them seen just once. Germline CDR1 MNHEY, CDR2 SVGAGI. With V trimmed by 3 bases and J by 3 bases, 6 bases remained unmatched. This CDR3 is 16 amino acids long. The chain recombines TRBV6-5 with TRBJ2-5; the match to TRBD1 covers 11 bases. Material for sequencing was blood. The clonotype comes from a man aged 18-30 years in good health. The CDR3 loop is CASSYSRTGGEETQYF. The CDR3 DNA reads TGTGCCAGCAGTTATTCCAGGACAGGGGGCGAAGAGACCCAGTACTTC.